The 18 T cell receptor beta chains listed next were all sequenced from one sample in a study of blood T cells in healthy people across ages. Primers used in a second PCR of roughly 6 to 11 cycles were a sample-barcoded 5' primer and a J-beta primer mix. TCRdb independently ran MiXCR on the 5' RACE reads; one entry per CDR3 protein. In the table there are hundreds of thousands of distinct CDR3 sequences, 25% to 30% of which are singletons. Sequencing was done on a sample of blood. All receptors come from a woman aged 70-85 years in good health.

This clonotype was detected a few times. The rearrangement uses TRBV3-1 and TRBJ2-7; 11 positions match TRBD2. The J segment lost 0 bases and the V segment lost 2 bases, leaving 9 bases of the junction unmatched. This CDR3 contains 18 residues. CDR1 and CDR2 (germline): LGHDT, YNNKEL (reference sequence). The CDR3 loop reads CASSQSPSGRSSSYEQYF. The CDR3 DNA follows: TGTGCCAGCAGCCAATCCCCTAGCGGGAGGTCTAGCTCCTACGAGCAGTACTTC.

This clonotype occurred a few times. In DNA form, the CDR3 reads TGTGCCAGCAGTTTAGGGGGGAAGGCGGAAAAACTGTTTTTT. Encoded protein: CASSLGGKAEKLFF. The chain recombines TRBV12-3 or TRBV12-4 with TRBJ1-4, with D maybe TRBD1 (5 bases). V gave up 1 base and J gave up 8 bases, with 11 bases separating them. The CDR3 sequence is 14 residues long.

The rearrangement joins TRBV2 to TRBJ2-1; perhaps TRBD2 as D (6 bases). In germline, CDR1 is SNHLY, CDR2 FYNNEI. This CDR3 spans 14 amino acids. V was shortened by 2 bases and J by 2 bases, with 7 bases between the two germline ends. CDR3 sequence (DNA): TGTGCCAGCAGTGAACGGACTACCTACAATGAGCAGTTCTTC. The encoded protein is CASSERTTYNEQFF.

J is TRBJ2-1 and V is TRBV5-5; D possibly corresponds to TRBD2 (6 bases). The CDR3 consists of 20 residues. CDR1 and CDR2 from the germline V gene are SGHKS and YYEKEE (reference sequence). V gave up 0 bases and J gave up 3 bases, with 25 bases separating them. CDR3 region: CASSLVLSTPLSGDYNEQFF. CDR3 nucleotide sequence: TGTGCCAGCAGCTTGGTTCTTAGCACCCCCCTTAGCGGAGACTACAATGAGCAGTTCTTC.

The genes are TRBV5-1 and TRBJ2-1; D call uncertain. V was cut by 0 bases and J by 8 bases, with 9 bases left in between. This CDR3 contains 13 residues. Germline loops: CDR1 SGHRS, CDR2 YFSETQ. The CDR3 protein is CASSLEVGDEQFF. The CDR3 DNA sequence: TGCGCCAGCAGCTTGGAGGTTGGGGATGAGCAGTTCTTC.

V is TRBV28 and J is TRBJ2-3; D is tentatively TRBD1 or TRBD2 (5 bases each). CDR3 size: 16 residues. V lost 4 bases and J lost 3, with 17 bases in between. Germline V CDR1 and CDR2: MDHEN, SYDVKM. DNA of the CDR3: TGTGCCAGCAGTTCCCTGCTGTCCTGGGGGACAGATACGCAGTATTTT. Translation gives CASSSLLSWGTDTQYF.

The table lists this clonotype with a few counts. This chain joins TRBV15 and TRBJ1-1; no firm D call. V lost 0 bases and J lost 11, with 10 bases in between. The CDR3 covers 12 residues. CDR1 is LNHNV and CDR2 is YYDKDF in the germline V gene (reference sequence). The CDR3 here is CATSRDPRTAFF. CDR3 DNA sequence: TGTGCCACCAGCAGAGATCCCCGGACGGCTTTCTTT.

This clonotype was recorded a few times. The chain couples TRBV20-1 to TRBJ1-1; weak D call: TRBD1 (6 bases). This CDR3 contains 14 residues. The V end lost 4 bases, the J end lost 4 bases, and 16 bases lay between the germline ends. Germline V CDR1 and CDR2: DFQATT, SNEGSKA (reference sequence). The CDR3 DNA reads as TGCAGTGCTATACTCCAGGGGTCGGGCACTGAAGCTTTCTTT. This sequence encodes CSAILQGSGTEAFF.

This chain links TRBV29-1 with TRBJ1-1, with D tentatively TRBD1 (5 bases). CDR3 length equals 14 residues. V lost 4 bases to trimming and J lost 4 bases, with 16 bases between them. Germline CDR1 and CDR2: SQVTM and ANQGSEA. As DNA, the CDR3 is TGCAGCGTTGCCCCGGGTGGGGGTACCACTGAAGCTTTCTTT. Translating it yields CSVAPGGGTTEAFF.

V and J are TRBV5-1 and TRBJ2-3; D might be TRBD1 or TRBD2, each matching 5 bases. The CDR3 runs to 14 residues. The V end lost 2 bases, the J end lost 0 bases, and 7 bases lay between the germline ends. The germline V gene has CDR1 SGHRS and CDR2 YFSETQ. The CDR3 DNA reads as TGCGCCAGCAGCTTCGGGGCGAGCACAGATACGCAGTATTTT. This gives the protein CASSFGASTDTQYF.

The V gene is TRBV2, the J gene TRBJ2-5; no definite D call. Between the trimmed V and J ends, which lost 4 bases and 5 bases, there was a span of 8 bases. Germline CDR1 SNHLY, CDR2 FYNNEI. There are 12 residues in the CDR3. CDR3 sequence reads: CASSVGAETQYF. The CDR3 bases are TGTGCCAGCAGTGTGGGTGCGGAGACCCAGTACTTC. Using reference TRBV2 and TRBJ2-5 for the parts outside the CDR3, the full variable domain is EPEVTQTPSHQVTQMGQEVILRCVPISNHLYFYWYRQILGQKVEFLVSFYNNEISEKSEIFDDQFSVERPDGSNFTLKIRSTKLEDSAMYFCASSVGAETQYFGPGTRLLVL.

This chain uses TRBV18 with TRBJ1-6; D is unclear. The V end lost 3 bases, the J end lost 14 bases, and 26 bases lay between the germline ends. CDR3 size: 17 residues. Germline CDR1 and CDR2: KGHSH and LQKENI. The CDR3 protein is CASSPNPIHGREGTLHF. The CDR3 coding sequence is TGTGCCAGCTCACCTAACCCAATTCACGGACGCGAAGGAACCCTCCACTTT.

This clonotype has only a few counts. This chain links TRBV15 with TRBJ2-1; D gene uncertain. CDR3 length: 13 residues. Between the trimmed V and J ends, which lost 1 base and 9 bases, there was a span of 10 bases. Germline lookup yields CDR1 LNHNV and CDR2 YYDKDF (reference sequence). CDR3 sequence (DNA): TGTGCCACCAGCAGAGTTCCCCAAGCTGAGCAGTTCTTC. This gives the protein CATSRVPQAEQFF. Variable domain in full (rest from reference TRBV15 and TRBJ2-1): DAMVIQNPRYQVTQFGKPVTLSCSQTLNHNVMYWYQQKSSQAPKLLFHYYDKDFNNEADTPDNFQSRRPNTSFCFLDIRSPGLGDTAMYLCATSRVPQAEQFFGPGTRLTVL.

This rearrangement joins TRBV20-1 to TRBJ2-7, with 7 nucleotides matching TRBD2. The V gene end was trimmed by 6 bases and the J gene end by 0 bases; junction bases not matched to a gene: 11. The CDR3 consists of 15 residues. From germline, CDR1 is DFQATT and CDR2 SNEGSKA (reference sequence). For the CDR3, the DNA is TGCAGTGCCCGACCTAGCGGTTTTAGCTCCTACGAGCAGTACTTC. Translation gives CSARPSGFSSYEQYF.

This clonotype was picked up a small number of times. This chain connects TRBV20-1 to TRBJ1-5; no clear D gene. The CDR3 covers 16 residues. Looked up from germline, CDR1 is DFQATT and CDR2 is SNEGSKA (reference sequence). Trimming left V 6 bases short and J 0 bases short, with 18 bases between. The CDR3 here is CSAEKSQSNSNQPQHF. In DNA, the CDR3 is TGCAGTGCCGAAAAAAGCCAGTCAAATAGCAATCAGCCCCAGCATTTT.

This clonotype was seen only a few times. The CDR3: CASSQVYGVSTDTQYF. In nucleotides, the CDR3 is TGCGCCAGCAGCCAAGTTTACGGGGTGAGCACAGATACGCAGTATTTT. The genes are TRBV4-3 and TRBJ2-3, with D perhaps matching TRBD2 (5 bases). CDR3 length equals 16 residues. V lost 1 base and J 0 bases, leaving 11 bases between the germline ends. Germline CDR1 and CDR2: LGHNA and YSLEER.

The chain employs TRBV11-2 and TRBJ2-1; TRBD2 matches at 7 bases. The CDR3 has 18 residues. Unmatched junction bases numbered 14, after V lost 1 base and J lost 5 bases. Looked up from germline, CDR1 is SGHAT and CDR2 is FQNNGV. The CDR3 coding sequence is TGTGCCAGCAGCTTAGTTTTAGGAGCCGGGGGGTCGGACAATGAGCAGTTCTTC. Residues: CASSLVLGAGGSDNEQFF.

CDR3 coding DNA: TGTGCCAGCAGTTTAAGGCGGACAGGCACAGATACGCAGTATTTT. This sequence encodes CASSLRRTGTDTQYF. This chain uses TRBV27 with TRBJ2-3; D is perhaps TRBD1 (6 bases). The V end lost 2 bases, the J end lost 1 base, and 10 bases lay between the germline ends. CDR3 length: 15 amino acids. CDR1 is MNHEY, CDR2 SMNVEV, per germline (reference sequence).